This TCR beta chain came from a study of OX40 agonist ivuxolimab in advanced cancers. Overall study context: Those treated in dose escalation had hepatocellular carcinoma, melanoma, renal cell cancer or head and neck cancer. Partial responses were seen in three patients, one with hepatocellular carcinoma and two with cutaneous melanoma.

The CDR3 covers 15 residues. V dropped 0 bases and J dropped 2 bases, with 12 bases sitting between them. CDR1 and CDR2 (germline): SGDLS, YYNGEE. Assay used: immunoSEQ multiplex PCR; TCRdb lists only in-frame clones, some missing. Of 71,000 or so clones listed, 86% are singletons. As regards this clone: As yet, its antigen is unknown.

General study findings and limits: CD4+ and CD8+ blood T cells expanded clonally by week 6 at 0.1 to 3.0 mg/kg. A proportion of nonresponders additionally exhibited low normalized T-cell clonal expansion.

The chain employs TRBV9 and TRBJ2-7; D may correspond to TRBD1 or TRBD2 (6 bases each). The sample here was CD4+ or CD8+ T cells sorted from blood, taken in a trial of the OX40 agonist ivuxolimab. The TCR was taken from an adult with an advanced solid tumor such as melanoma, head and neck, liver or kidney cancer. The CDR3 nucleotides read TGTGCCAGCAGCGTAGGGCCTGGGGGGCCCTACGAGCAGTACTTC. Its protein is CASSVGPGGPYEQYF.